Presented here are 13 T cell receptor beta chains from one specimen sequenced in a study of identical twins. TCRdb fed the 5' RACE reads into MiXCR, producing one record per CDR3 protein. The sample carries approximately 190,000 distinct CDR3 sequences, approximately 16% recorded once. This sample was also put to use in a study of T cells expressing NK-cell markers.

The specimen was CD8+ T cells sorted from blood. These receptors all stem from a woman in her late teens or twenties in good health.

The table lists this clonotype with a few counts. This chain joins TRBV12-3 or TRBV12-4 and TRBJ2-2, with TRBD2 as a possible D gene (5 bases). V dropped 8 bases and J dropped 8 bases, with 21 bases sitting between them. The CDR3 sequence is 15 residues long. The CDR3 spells CASLFGVPLSGELFF. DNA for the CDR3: TGTGCCAGCCTTTTCGGGGTTCCACTAAGTGGGGAGCTGTTTTTT.

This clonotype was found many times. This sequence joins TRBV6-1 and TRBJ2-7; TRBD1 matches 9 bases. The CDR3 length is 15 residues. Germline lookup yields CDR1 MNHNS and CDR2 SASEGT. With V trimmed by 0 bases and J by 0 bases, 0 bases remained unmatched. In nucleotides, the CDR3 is TGTGCCAGCAGTGAAGCGACAGGGGGCTCCTACGAGCAGTACTTC. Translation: CASSEATGGSYEQYF.

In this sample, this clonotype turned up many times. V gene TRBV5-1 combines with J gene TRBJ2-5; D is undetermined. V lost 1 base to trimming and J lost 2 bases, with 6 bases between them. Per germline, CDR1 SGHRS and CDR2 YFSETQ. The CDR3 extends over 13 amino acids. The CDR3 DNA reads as TGCGCCAGCAGCTTGAACCTACAAGAGACCCAGTACTTC. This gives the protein CASSLNLQETQYF.

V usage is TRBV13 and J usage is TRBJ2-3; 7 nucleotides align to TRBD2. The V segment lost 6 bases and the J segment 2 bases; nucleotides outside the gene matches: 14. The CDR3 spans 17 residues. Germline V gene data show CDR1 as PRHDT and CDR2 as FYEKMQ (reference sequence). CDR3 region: CASSFGSGTSLTDTQYF. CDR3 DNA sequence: TGTGCCAGCAGTTTCGGGAGCGGGACCTCTCTCACAGATACGCAGTATTTT.

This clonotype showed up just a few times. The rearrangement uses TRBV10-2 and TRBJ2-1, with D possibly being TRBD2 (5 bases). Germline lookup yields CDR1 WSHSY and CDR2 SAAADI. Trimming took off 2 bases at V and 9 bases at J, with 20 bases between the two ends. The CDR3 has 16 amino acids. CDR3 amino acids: CASSEGLARGWGEQFF. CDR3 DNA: TGCGCCAGCAGTGAGGGGCTAGCCCGCGGGTGGGGTGAGCAGTTCTTC.

CDR3 protein: CASGLVGPPYNEQFF. The CDR3 DNA reads TGTGCTAGTGGTTTGGTTGGGCCACCTTACAATGAGCAGTTCTTC. The chain uses TRBV12-5 and TRBJ2-1; D not resolved. Germline lookup yields CDR1 LGHNT and CDR2 FRNRAP. The CDR3 sequence is 15 residues long. Trimming shortened V by 0 bases and J by 4 bases, and 10 bases separated the two germline ends.

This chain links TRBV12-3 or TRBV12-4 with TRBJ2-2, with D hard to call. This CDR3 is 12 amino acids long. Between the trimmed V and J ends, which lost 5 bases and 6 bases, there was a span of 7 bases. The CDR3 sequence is CASSAFAGELFF. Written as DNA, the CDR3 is TGTGCCAGCAGTGCCTTTGCCGGGGAGCTGTTTTTT.

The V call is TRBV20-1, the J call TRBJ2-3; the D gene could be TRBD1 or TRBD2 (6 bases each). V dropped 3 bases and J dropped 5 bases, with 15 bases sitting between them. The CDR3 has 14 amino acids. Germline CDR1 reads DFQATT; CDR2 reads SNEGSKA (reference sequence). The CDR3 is CSASPGALGDTQYF. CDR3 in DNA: TGCAGTGCTAGTCCGGGGGCCTTGGGAGATACGCAGTATTTT.

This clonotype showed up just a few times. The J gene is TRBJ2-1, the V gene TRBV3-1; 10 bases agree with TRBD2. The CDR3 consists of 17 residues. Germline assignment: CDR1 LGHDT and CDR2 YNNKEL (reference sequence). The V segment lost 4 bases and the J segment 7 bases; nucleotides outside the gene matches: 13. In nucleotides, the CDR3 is TGTGCCAGCAGCCGCAGGGCTAGTCTAGCGGGGGCGAATGAGCAGTTCTTC. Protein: CASSRRASLAGANEQFF.

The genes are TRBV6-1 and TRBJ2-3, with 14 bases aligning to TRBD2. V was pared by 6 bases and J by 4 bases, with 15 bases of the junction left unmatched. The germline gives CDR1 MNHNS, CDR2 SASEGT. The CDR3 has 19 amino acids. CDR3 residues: CASRSDRLGGLAGADTQYF. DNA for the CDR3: TGTGCCAGCAGATCCGACAGACTAGGGGGACTAGCGGGAGCAGATACGCAGTATTTT.

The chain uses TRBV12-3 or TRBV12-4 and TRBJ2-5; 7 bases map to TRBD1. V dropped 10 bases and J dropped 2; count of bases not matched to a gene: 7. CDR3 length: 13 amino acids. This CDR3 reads CAISTGSQETQYF. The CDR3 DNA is TGTGCCATCTCGACAGGGAGTCAAGAGACCCAGTACTTC.

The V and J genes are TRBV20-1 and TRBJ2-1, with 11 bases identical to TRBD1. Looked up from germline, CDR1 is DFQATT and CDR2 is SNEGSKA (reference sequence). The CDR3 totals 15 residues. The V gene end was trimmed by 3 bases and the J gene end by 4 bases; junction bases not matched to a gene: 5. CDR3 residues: CSARGTGGEYNEQFF. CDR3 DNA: TGCAGTGCTAGGGGGACAGGGGGAGAATACAATGAGCAGTTCTTC.

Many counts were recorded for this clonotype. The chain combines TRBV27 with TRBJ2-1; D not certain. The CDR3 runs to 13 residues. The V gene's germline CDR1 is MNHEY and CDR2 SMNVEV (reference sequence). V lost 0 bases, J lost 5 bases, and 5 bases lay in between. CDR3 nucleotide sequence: TGTGCCAGCAGTTTATCCACTCACAATGAGCAGTTCTTC. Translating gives CASSLSTHNEQFF.